The T cell receptor beta chain described here comes from a study of shared clonotypes between healthy human individuals. The repertoire was sequenced with immunoSEQ multiplex PCR; TCRdb's copy has only in-frame clones and lacks some. The sample gives hundreds of thousands of clones, about 80% of which show up once; around 1.8% is in the top ten. The germline V gene has CDR1 MNHEY and CDR2 SMNVEV (reference sequence). The CDR3 has 15 amino acids. Trimming pared 2 bases from V and 6 bases from J, leaving 17 bases between. The rearrangement joins TRBV27 to TRBJ2-7, with D tentatively TRBD2 (6 bases). This clonotype originated in a woman under 40 in good health. Specimen: memory CD4+ T cells sorted from blood. Subset described: CD45RA-negative fraction. The CDR3 sequence is CASSLDRAGRGEQYF. The DNA for the CDR3 is TGTGCCAGCAGTTTAGATAGGGCCGGGAGAGGCGAGCAGTACTTC.